This T cell receptor (beta chain) was recovered during a study of blood T cell repertoires in COVID-19. Study as a whole: The United States, Italy and Spain provided the acute and convalescent COVID-19 samples. PBMCs, B-cell-depleted T cells, or T cells were the source of the cDNA or gDNA that made up the material.

With 2 bases removed from V and 0 bases from J, the gap between germline ends came to 7 bases. CDR3 length: 14 amino acids. Germline V lookup: CDR1 KGHSH, CDR2 LQKENI. Original methodology: Reference gene primer amplification gave estimated nucleated cell counts. The protocol was immunoSEQ multiplex PCR, while the TCRdb copy is restricted to in-frame clones and leaves out a portion. The V and J calls and clone size were taken over from that table, and D and trimming were inferred from the DNA. This sample yields about 260,000 clones, of which about nine tenths are seen a single time; approximately 1.5% belongs to the top ten.

Sequenced: peripheral blood. The V call is TRBV18, the J call TRBJ2-5; maybe TRBD2 (5 bases). The TCR sequence derives from a woman aged 40 to 55 who had recovered from COVID-19. CDR3 loop: CASSPRTYQETQYF. CDR3 nucleotides: TGTGCCAGCTCACCAAGGACTTACCAAGAGACCCAGTACTTC.